This is a list of T cell receptor beta chains from one sample in a study of T cell responses to AZD1222 COVID-19 vaccine. The protocol was immunoSEQ multiplex PCR, while the TCRdb copy is restricted to in-frame clones and leaves out a portion. There are about 170,000 clones in the sample; 87% occur only once, and 0.85% to 1.1% lies in the top ten. The source material was peripheral blood, sampled 28 days after the second AZD1222 dose. The receptors here all came from an adult who received the AZD1222 COVID-19 vaccine. Each CDR3 is given with its conserved first and last residue. Each record gives: V gene, J gene, clone size, D gene, CDR3 protein, CDR3 DNA. A D gene is named only where the DNA matches it firmly. A clone size is listed for some rows: how often the clone was seen (once, few, many), or a class if it is expanded.

>TRBV7-6|TRBJ2-7|-|TRBD1
CASSQNPGTGGEQYF
TGTGCCAGCAGCCAAAACCCCGGGACAGGGGGGGAGCAGTACTTC
>TRBV7-8|TRBJ2-2|-|-
CASSPDGTLNTGELFF
TGTGCCAGCAGCCCAGACGGGACTTTAAACACCGGGGAGCTGTTTTTT
>TRBV18|TRBJ2-5|-|-
CASSARDSAETQYF
TGTGCCAGCTCAGCCAGGGACTCGGCCGAGACCCAGTACTTC
>TRBV7-2|TRBJ2-7|-|TRBD2
CASSLRFSWQRGSEQYF
TGTGCCAGCAGCTTAAGGTTTTCATGGCAGCGGGGGAGCGAGCAGTACTTC
>TRBV5-1|TRBJ2-3|once|-
CASSLEGRSTDTQYF
TGCGCCAGCAGCTTGGAAGGACGGTCCACAGATACGCAGTATTTT
>TRBV7-2|TRBJ2-1|-|TRBD2
CASSLSGGSYNEQFF
TGTGCCAGCAGCCTTAGCGGGGGGTCCTACAATGAGCAGTTCTTC
>TRBV5-4|TRBJ1-2|-|-
CASQAGAGNYGYTF
TGTGCCAGCCAGGCCGGGGCAGGGAACTATGGCTACACCTTC
>TRBV9|TRBJ2-7|once|TRBD1
CASSPTGTGVGEQYF
TGTGCCAGCAGCCCAACCGGGACAGGGGTGGGGGAGCAGTACTTC
>TRBV5-1|TRBJ2-5|-|-
CASSSGSMVDQETQYF
TGCGCCAGCAGCTCTGGGAGTATGGTAGACCAAGAGACCCAGTACTTC
>TRBV15|TRBJ2-5|-|-
CATSRDLSSLGQETQYF
TGTGCCACCAGCAGAGATCTTAGCAGTCTAGGGCAGGAGACCCAGTACTTC
>TRBV27|TRBJ1-5|-|-
CASSKGQGGDQPQHF
TGTGCCAGCAGTAAGGGACAAGGGGGGGATCAGCCCCAGCATTTT
>TRBV15|TRBJ1-1|-|-
CATSARDAYLNTEAFF
TGTGCCACCAGCGCTAGAGATGCATATTTGAACACTGAAGCTTTCTTT
>TRBV3-1/TRBV3-2|TRBJ1-2|-|-
CASSQDQKSLLRTF
TGTGCCAGCAGCCAAGATCAAAAATCCCTTTTGAGGACCTTC
>TRBV7-2|TRBJ1-5|few|-
CASSLSGNQPQHF
TGTGCCAGCAGCTTAAGTGGCAATCAGCCCCAGCATTTT
>TRBV20-1|TRBJ1-5|-|-
CSASGGVRHQPQHF
TGCAGTGCTAGTGGGGGAGTTAGGCATCAGCCCCAGCATTTT
>TRBV28|TRBJ2-3|-|TRBD1
CASRTGGLDTQYF
TGTGCCAGTAGGACAGGGGGCTTGGATACGCAGTATTTT
>TRBV5-6|TRBJ1-5|-|-
CASSLGDQPQHF
TGTGCCAGCAGCTTAGGGGATCAGCCCCAGCATTTT
>TRBV5-1|TRBJ2-3|-|TRBD2
CASSFQAGGTSDTQYF
TGCGCCAGCAGCTTCCAAGCGGGGGGGACCTCAGATACGCAGTATTTT
>TRBV5-1|TRBJ1-3|-|-
CASSVGPGASSGNTIYF
TGCGCCAGCAGCGTCGGCCCGGGCGCGAGCTCTGGAAACACCATATATTTT
>TRBV7-9|TRBJ1-2|-|-
CASSLTGPYGYTF
TGTGCCAGCAGCCTCACAGGGCCCTATGGCTACACCTTC
>TRBV6-5|TRBJ1-2|-|-
CASGLGRQLDYGYTF
TGTGCCAGCGGCTTAGGACGGCAACTAGACTATGGCTACACCTTC
>TRBV6-2/TRBV6-3|TRBJ1-2|-|-
CASSYGGPYGYTF
TGTGCCAGCAGTTACGGGGGACCTTATGGCTACACCTTC
>TRBV29-1|TRBJ2-1|-|TRBD2
CSATPPGGGVGEQFF
TGCAGCGCTACCCCTCCGGGGGGGGGAGTTGGTGAGCAGTTCTTC
>TRBV19|TRBJ1-1|once|-
CAGKQGRRNEAFF
TGTGCCGGCAAACAGGGTAGGAGGAATGAAGCTTTCTTT
>TRBV2|TRBJ2-5|few|-
CASSERKGNRIYQETQYF
TGTGCCAGCAGTGAAAGAAAAGGGAACAGGATATACCAAGAGACCCAGTACTTC
>TRBV5-5|TRBJ1-4|-|TRBD1
CASWPTGATNEKLFF
TGTGCCAGCTGGCCGACAGGGGCGACTAATGAAAAACTGTTTTTT
>TRBV24-1|TRBJ2-3|-|-
CATSDRGSTDTQYF
TGTGCCACCAGTGATCGGGGGAGCACAGATACGCAGTATTTT
>TRBV11-2|TRBJ2-4|-|-
CASSLGGENIQYF
TGTGCCAGCAGCTTAGGCGGTGAAAACATTCAGTACTTC
>TRBV15|TRBJ2-7|once|TRBD1
CATSRATGTYEQYF
TGTGCCACCAGCAGAGCGACAGGGACCTACGAGCAGTACTTC
>TRBV3-1/TRBV3-2|TRBJ2-7|-|-
CASSLNRPGWGAYEQYF
TGTGCCAGCAGCCTTAATAGGCCAGGCTGGGGTGCCTACGAGCAGTACTTC
>TRBV5-1|TRBJ1-1|-|TRBD1
CASSPGQGEAFF
TGCGCCAGCAGCCCGGGACAGGGTGAAGCTTTCTTT
>TRBV2|TRBJ1-6|-|-
CASSEETSSSYNSPLHF
TGTGCCAGCAGTGAAGAGACTTCTAGCTCCTATAATTCACCCCTCCACTTT
>TRBV5-4|TRBJ1-2|-|TRBD1
CASSFDPGQLTYGYTF
TGTGCCAGCAGCTTTGACCCGGGACAGCTAACTTATGGCTACACCTTC
>TRBV10-3|TRBJ2-5|-|-
CAISDRTQETQYF
TGTGCCATCAGTGACAGGACCCAAGAGACCCAGTACTTC
>TRBV5-8|TRBJ2-1|-|-
CASSPAHKAYNEQFF
TGTGCCAGCAGCCCGGCCCACAAAGCATACAATGAGCAGTTCTTC
>TRBV10-3|TRBJ1-3|-|-
CAISGAVSGNTIYF
TGTGCCATCAGTGGTGCAGTCTCTGGAAACACCATATATTTT
>TRBV6-2/TRBV6-3|TRBJ2-7|-|-
CASSYSRKPPREQYF
TGTGCCAGCAGTTACTCGCGGAAGCCCCCCCGAGAGCAGTACTTC
>TRBV10-1|TRBJ1-1|-|-
CASSEFRRDKAFF
TGCGCCAGCAGTGAGTTTCGCCGGGACAAAGCTTTCTTT
>TRBV5-1|TRBJ2-3|-|-
CASSLAAGRGALDTQYF
TGCGCCAGCAGCTTGGCCGCAGGCCGGGGGGCATTGGATACGCAGTATTTT
>TRBV6-5|TRBJ1-6|-|-
CASSVASYNSPLHF
TGTGCCAGCTCCGTCGCCTCCTATAATTCACCCCTCCACTTT
>TRBV12-5|TRBJ1-1|-|-
CASGVQGSNTEAFF
TGTGCTAGTGGGGTACAGGGATCGAACACTGAAGCTTTCTTT
>TRBV19|TRBJ1-1|-|TRBD1
CASSPRGDRVHTEAFF
TGTGCCAGTAGCCCCAGGGGGGACAGGGTGCACACTGAAGCTTTCTTT